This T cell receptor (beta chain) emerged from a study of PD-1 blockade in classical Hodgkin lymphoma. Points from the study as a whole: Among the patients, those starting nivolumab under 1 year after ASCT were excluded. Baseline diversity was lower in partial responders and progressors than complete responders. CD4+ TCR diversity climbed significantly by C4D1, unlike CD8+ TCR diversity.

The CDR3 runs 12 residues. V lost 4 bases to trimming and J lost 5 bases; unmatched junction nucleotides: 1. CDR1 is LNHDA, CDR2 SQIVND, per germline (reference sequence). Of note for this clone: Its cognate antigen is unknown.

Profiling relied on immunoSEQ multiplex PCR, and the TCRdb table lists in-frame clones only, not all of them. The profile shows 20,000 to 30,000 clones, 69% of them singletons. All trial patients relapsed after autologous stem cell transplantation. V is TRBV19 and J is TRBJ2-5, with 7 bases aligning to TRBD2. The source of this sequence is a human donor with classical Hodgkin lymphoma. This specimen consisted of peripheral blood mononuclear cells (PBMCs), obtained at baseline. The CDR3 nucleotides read TGTGCCAGTAGTAGGGGAGGGGAGACCCAGTACTTC. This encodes CASSRGGETQYF.